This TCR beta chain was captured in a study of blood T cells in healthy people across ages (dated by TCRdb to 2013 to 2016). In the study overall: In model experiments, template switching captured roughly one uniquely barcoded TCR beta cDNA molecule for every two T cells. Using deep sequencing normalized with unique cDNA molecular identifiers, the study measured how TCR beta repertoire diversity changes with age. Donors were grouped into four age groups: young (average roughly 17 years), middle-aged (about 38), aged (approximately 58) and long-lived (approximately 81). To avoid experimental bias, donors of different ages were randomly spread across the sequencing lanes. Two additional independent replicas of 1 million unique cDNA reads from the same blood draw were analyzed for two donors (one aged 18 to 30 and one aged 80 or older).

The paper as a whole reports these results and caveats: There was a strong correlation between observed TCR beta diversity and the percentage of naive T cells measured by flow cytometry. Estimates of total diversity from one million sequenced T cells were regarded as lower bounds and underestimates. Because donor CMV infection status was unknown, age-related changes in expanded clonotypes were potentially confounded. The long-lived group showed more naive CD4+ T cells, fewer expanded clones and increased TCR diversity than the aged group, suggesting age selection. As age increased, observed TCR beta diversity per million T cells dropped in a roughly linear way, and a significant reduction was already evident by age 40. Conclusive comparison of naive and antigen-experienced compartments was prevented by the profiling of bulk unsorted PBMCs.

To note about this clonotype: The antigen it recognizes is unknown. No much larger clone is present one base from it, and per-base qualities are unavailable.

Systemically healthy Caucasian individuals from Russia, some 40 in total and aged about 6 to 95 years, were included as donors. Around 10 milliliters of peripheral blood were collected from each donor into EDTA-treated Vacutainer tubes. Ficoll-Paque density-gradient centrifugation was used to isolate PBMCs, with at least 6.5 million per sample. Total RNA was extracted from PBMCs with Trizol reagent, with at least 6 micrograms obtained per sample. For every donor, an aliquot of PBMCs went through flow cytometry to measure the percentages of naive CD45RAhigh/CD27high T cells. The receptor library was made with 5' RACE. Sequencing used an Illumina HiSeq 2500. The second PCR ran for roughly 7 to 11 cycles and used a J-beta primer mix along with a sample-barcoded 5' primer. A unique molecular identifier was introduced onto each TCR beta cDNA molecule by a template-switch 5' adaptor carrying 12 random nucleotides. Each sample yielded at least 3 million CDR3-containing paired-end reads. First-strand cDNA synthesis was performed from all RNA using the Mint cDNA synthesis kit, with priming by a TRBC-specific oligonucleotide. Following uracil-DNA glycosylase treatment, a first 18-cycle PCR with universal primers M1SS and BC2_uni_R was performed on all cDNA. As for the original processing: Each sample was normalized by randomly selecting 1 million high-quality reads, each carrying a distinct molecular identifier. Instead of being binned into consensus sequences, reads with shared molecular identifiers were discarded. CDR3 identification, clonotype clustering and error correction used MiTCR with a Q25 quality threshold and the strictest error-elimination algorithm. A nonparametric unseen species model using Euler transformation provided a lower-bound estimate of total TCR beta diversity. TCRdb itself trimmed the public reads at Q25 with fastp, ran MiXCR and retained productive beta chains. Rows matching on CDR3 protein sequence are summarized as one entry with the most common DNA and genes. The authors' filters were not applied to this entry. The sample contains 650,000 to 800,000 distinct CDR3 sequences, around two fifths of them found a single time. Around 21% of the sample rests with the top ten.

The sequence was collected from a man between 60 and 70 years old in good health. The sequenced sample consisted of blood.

The CDR3 has the sequence CASSRMDSVHEQYF. The nucleotide sequence reads as follows: TGCGCCAGCAGCAGAATGGACAGTGTCCACGAGCAGTACTTC. Recombination joined TRBV5-1 with TRBJ2-7; matching of 6 bases hints at TRBD1 as the D gene. CDR1 and CDR2 are read off the germline V gene as SGHRS and YFSETQ. From the cysteine through the phenylalanine, the CDR3 covers 14 amino acids. Here the CDR3 DNA is all that survives: 42 bases in frame from base 1. V is pared back by 4 bases and J by 5 bases, with 16 bases lying between the germline termini. With the portions outside the CDR3 filled from the reference TRBV5-1 and TRBJ2-7 genes, the complete variable region becomes KAGVTQTPRYLIKTRGQQVTLSCSPISGHRSVSWYQQTPGQGLQFLFEYFSETQRNKGNFPGRFSGRQFSNSRSEMNVSTLELGDSALYLCASSRMDSVHEQYFGPGTRLTVT.